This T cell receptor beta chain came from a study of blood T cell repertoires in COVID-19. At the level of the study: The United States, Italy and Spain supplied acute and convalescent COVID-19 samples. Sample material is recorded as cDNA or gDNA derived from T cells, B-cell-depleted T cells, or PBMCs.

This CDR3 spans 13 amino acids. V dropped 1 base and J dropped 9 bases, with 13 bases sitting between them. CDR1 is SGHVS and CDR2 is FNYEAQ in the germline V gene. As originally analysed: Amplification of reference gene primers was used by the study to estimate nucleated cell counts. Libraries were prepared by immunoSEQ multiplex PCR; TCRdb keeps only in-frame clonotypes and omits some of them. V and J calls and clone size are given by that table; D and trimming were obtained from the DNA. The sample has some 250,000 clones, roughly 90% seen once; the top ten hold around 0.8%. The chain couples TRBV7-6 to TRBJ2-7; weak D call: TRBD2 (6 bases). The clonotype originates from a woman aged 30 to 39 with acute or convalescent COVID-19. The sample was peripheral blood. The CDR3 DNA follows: TGTGCCAGCAGCTTAGTCGTAGGAGGGCTGCAGTACTTC. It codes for CASSLVVGGLQYF.